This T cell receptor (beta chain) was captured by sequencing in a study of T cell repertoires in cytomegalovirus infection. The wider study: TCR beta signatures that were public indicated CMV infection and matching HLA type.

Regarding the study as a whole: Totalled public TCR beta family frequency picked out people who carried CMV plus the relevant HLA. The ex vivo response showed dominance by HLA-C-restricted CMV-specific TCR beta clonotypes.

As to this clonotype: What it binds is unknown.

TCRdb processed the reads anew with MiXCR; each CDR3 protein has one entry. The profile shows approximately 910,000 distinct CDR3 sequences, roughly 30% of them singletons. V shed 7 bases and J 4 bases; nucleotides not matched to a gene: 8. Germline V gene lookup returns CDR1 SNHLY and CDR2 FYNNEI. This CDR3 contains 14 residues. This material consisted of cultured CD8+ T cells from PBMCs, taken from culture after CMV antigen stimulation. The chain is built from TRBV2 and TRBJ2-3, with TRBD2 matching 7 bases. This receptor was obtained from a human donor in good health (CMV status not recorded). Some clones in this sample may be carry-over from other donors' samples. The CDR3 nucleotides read TGTGCCAGCACCAAACTAGCGCCGGCAGATACGCAGTATTTT. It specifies CASTKLAPADTQYF.